One sample yielded the 21 T cell receptor beta chains listed below, sequenced in a study of blood T cell repertoires in COVID-19. TCRdb keeps only in-frame clones here, not all; method: immunoSEQ multiplex PCR. The table records roughly 140,000 clones, around 81% of them present only once. The sample consisted of peripheral blood. These receptors were collected from a woman aged 50 to 60 with acute or convalescent COVID-19.

The chain carries TRBV27 and TRBJ2-3; possibly TRBD1 for D (6 bases). Germline CDR1 is MNHEY and CDR2 is SMNVEV (reference sequence). Between the trimmed V and J ends, which lost 5 bases and 9 bases, there was a span of 18 bases. This CDR3 has 14 amino acids. The CDR3 DNA reads TGTGCCAGCAGTAGGGGGAGTTGGGGTGGGACGCAGTATTTT. Its translation: CASSRGSWGGTQYF.

The chain uses TRBV12-3 or TRBV12-4 and TRBJ1-1, with D perhaps matching TRBD1 (5 bases). The CDR3 spans 12 residues. Trimming took off 10 bases at V and 4 bases at J, with 13 bases between the two ends. DNA of the CDR3: TGTGCCAACCACCCTCAGGGCACTGAAGCTTTCTTT. It translates to CANHPQGTEAFF.

J is TRBJ1-3 and V is TRBV6-6; 8 bases agree with TRBD1. This CDR3 is built from 16 residues. V lost 6 bases, J lost 5 bases, and 12 bases stayed unmatched. CDR1 MNHNY and CDR2 SVGAGI come from the germline V gene (reference sequence). The DNA for the CDR3 is TGTGCCAGCAGCAACCCGACAGGGGAGACTCGAAACACCATATATTTT. It encodes CASSNPTGETRNTIYF.

The V and J genes are TRBV29-1 and TRBJ2-7, with D unclear. Germline values: CDR1 SQVTM, CDR2 ANQGSEA. The CDR3 is 13 amino acids. The V gene lost 5 bases and the J gene lost 2 bases, with 13 bases spanning the gap. This CDR3 is CSVLGSQTYEQYF. CDR3 nucleotides: TGCAGCGTTTTGGGCTCCCAGACCTACGAGCAGTACTTC.

This clone was counted between two and nine times. The V call is TRBV5-1, the J call TRBJ2-5, with TRBD2 identical over 7 bases. Germline V gene sequence: CDR1 SGHRS, CDR2 YFSETQ. The CDR3 length is 14 residues. The J segment lost 3 bases and the V segment lost 6 bases, leaving 8 bases of the junction unmatched. The CDR3 DNA reads as TGCGCCAGCACCGACGGCAGCGGGAAAGAGACCCAGTACTTC. Its protein is CASTDGSGKETQYF. The full variable domain, with the rest looked up from reference TRBV5-1 and TRBJ2-5, is KAGVTQTPRYLIKTRGQQVTLSCSPISGHRSVSWYQQTPGQGLQFLFEYFSETQRNKGNFPGRFSGRQFSNSRSEMNVSTLELGDSALYLCASTDGSGKETQYFGPGTRLLVL.

This rearrangement joins TRBV19 to TRBJ2-3; 9 bases are shared with TRBD2. The CDR3 sequence is 16 residues long. The germline gives CDR1 LNHDA, CDR2 SQIVND (reference sequence). V dropped 3 bases and J dropped 3; count of bases not matched to a gene: 7. CDR3: CASSIWASGKTDTQYF. DNA for the CDR3: TGTGCCAGTAGTATTTGGGCTAGCGGGAAAACAGATACGCAGTATTTT.

The chain joins TRBV7-2 to TRBJ1-3; 12 bases align to TRBD1. CDR1 is SGHTA and CDR2 is FQGNSA in the germline V gene. J lost 8 bases, V lost 7 bases, and 9 bases had no gene match. CDR3 length equals 15 residues. The CDR3 reads CASKSPGQGAYTIYF. In DNA, the CDR3 is TGTGCCAGCAAATCCCCGGGACAGGGGGCATACACCATATATTTT. The full variable domain, completed using reference TRBV7-2 and TRBJ1-3, is GAGVSQSPSNKVTEKGKDVELRCDPISGHTALYWYRQSLGQGLEFLIYFQGNSAPDKSGLPSDRFSAERTGGSVSTLTIQRTQQEDSAVYLCASKSPGQGAYTIYFGEGSWLTVV.

J is TRBJ2-5 and V is TRBV7-8; D call uncertain. Germline CDR1 SGHVS, CDR2 FQNEAQ. The CDR3 is 13 residues long. The V gene lost 3 bases and the J gene lost 1 base, with 6 bases spanning the gap. The CDR3 region is CASSFTSQETQYF. CDR3 DNA sequence: TGTGCCAGCAGCTTTACCAGCCAAGAGACCCAGTACTTC.

V usage is TRBV6-6 and J usage is TRBJ1-5; 11 bases are shared with TRBD1. Looked up from germline, CDR1 is MNHNY and CDR2 is SVGAGI (reference sequence). This CDR3 has 13 residues. V was pared by 8 bases and J by 7 bases, with 4 bases of the junction left unmatched. For the CDR3, the DNA is TGTGCCAGCGGACAGGGGGCAAGACAGCCCCAGCATTTT. Translation gives CASGQGARQPQHF.

With regard to this clone: Other DNA sequences of this sample code for an identical CDR3. The DNA of the CDR3 is TGTGCCAGCAGCTCAGGACAGGGGGGCGGCTACACCTTC. Encoded protein: CASSSGQGGGYTF. The V call is TRBV7-2, the J call TRBJ1-2; 10 bases fit TRBD1. The trim removed 4 bases at V and 8 bases at J, leaving 4 bases unmatched. The germline CDR1 and CDR2 sequences are SGHTA and FQGNSA. The CDR3 has 13 amino acids.

The chain is built from TRBV20-1 and TRBJ2-1; 8 bases are shared with TRBD1. Germline lookup yields CDR1 DFQATT and CDR2 SNEGSKA (reference sequence). The CDR3 is made up of 15 amino acids. J lost 5 bases, V lost 3 bases, and 9 bases had no gene match. CDR3 loop: CSASRRDRQNNEQFF. CDR3 bases: TGCAGTGCTAGTAGGAGGGACAGGCAAAACAATGAGCAGTTCTTC.

This sequence joins TRBV7-2 and TRBJ2-3; TRBD2 matches 14 bases. The trim removed 4 bases at V and 5 bases at J, leaving 11 bases unmatched. CDR3 length equals 18 residues. Germline V gene data show CDR1 as SGHTA and CDR2 as FQGNSA. The CDR3 DNA reads TGTGCCAGCAGCTCCTCCGGGGGACTAGCGGGGGTGGGAGATACGCAGTATTTT. Its protein product is CASSSSGGLAGVGDTQYF.

The table lists this clone with a few counts. This chain uses TRBV7-9 with TRBJ1-2; the D is unclear. This CDR3 has 13 residues. V shed 5 bases and J shed 5 bases, with 12 bases lying between them. Germline CDR1 and CDR2: SEHNR and FQNEAQ (reference sequence). CDR3 DNA: TGTGCCAGCAGCCTAACAGAAATTTATGGCTACACCTTC. It is translated as CASSLTEIYGYTF. Full variable domain (missing parts from reference TRBV7-9 and TRBJ1-2): DTGVSQNPRHKITKRGQNVTFRCDPISEHNRLYWYRQTLGQGPEFLTYFQNEAQLEKSRLLSDRFSAERPKGSFSTLEIQRTEQGDSAMYLCASSLTEIYGYTFGSGTRLTVV.

The chain recombines TRBV6-2 or TRBV6-3 with TRBJ1-1, with TRBD1 matching 7 bases. CDR1 is MNHEY and CDR2 is SVGEGT in the germline V gene. With V trimmed by 5 bases and J by 1 base, 7 bases remained unmatched. This CDR3 contains 15 residues. The DNA of the CDR3 is TGTGCCAGCAGTGACAGGGTCGGGGAGAACACTGAAGCTTTCTTT. It specifies CASSDRVGENTEAFF.

V is TRBV21-1 and J is TRBJ1-2. TRBV21-1 is recorded as a pseudogene. The CDR3 extends over 14 amino acids. CDR3: CASSKYGESYGYTF. The CDR3 nucleotides are TGTGCCAGCAGCAAGTATGGGGAGTCCTATGGCTACACCTTC.

This sequence joins TRBV5-8 and TRBJ1-2, with D perhaps matching TRBD1 (6 bases). The CDR3 is 13 amino acids. Germline V gene lookup returns CDR1 SGHTS and CDR2 YDEGEE. The V end was cut by 1 base, the J end by 7 bases, with 11 bases between. The CDR3 protein is CASSLWQGTGYTF. The CDR3 bases are TGTGCCAGCAGCTTGTGGCAGGGGACTGGCTACACCTTC.

The CDR3 is CASSTQVANYGYTF. CDR3 DNA: TGTGCCAGCAGTACCCAGGTGGCGAACTATGGCTACACCTTC. This sequence joins TRBV6-2 or TRBV6-3 and TRBJ1-2, with no clear D. The ends were cut back, 5 bases at V and 2 bases at J, with 12 bases in the middle. This CDR3 comprises 14 residues. CDR1 and CDR2 (germline): MNHEY, SVGEGT.

This clone showed up just once. The genes are TRBV6-2 or TRBV6-3 and TRBJ1-5, with TRBD1 as a possible D gene (5 bases). V dropped 5 bases and J dropped 0 bases, with 14 bases sitting between them. Germline V gene data show CDR1 as MNHEY and CDR2 as SVGEGT. The CDR3 has 16 residues. CDR3 coding DNA: TGTGCCAGCAGTAAAAATCAGGGCTATAGCAATCAGCCCCAGCATTTT. Translating it yields CASSKNQGYSNQPQHF.

The chain carries TRBV3-1 (or the pseudogene TRBV3-2) and TRBJ2-7; 10 bases align to TRBD1. V was clipped by 1 base and J by 4 bases; unmatched bases: 7. The length of the CDR3 is 16 residues. The germline CDR1 and CDR2 sequences are LGHDT and YNNKEL (reference sequence). CDR3 sequence reads: CASSQGVWTGGYEQYF. The CDR3 coding sequence is TGTGCCAGCAGCCAAGGGGTATGGACAGGGGGTTACGAGCAGTACTTC.

V gene TRBV18 combines with J gene TRBJ2-7; 10 positions match TRBD1. Germline V lookup: CDR1 KGHSH, CDR2 LQKENI. This CDR3 region has 13 residues. V was pared by 3 bases and J by 7 bases, with 3 bases of the junction left unmatched. DNA for the CDR3: TGTGCCAGCTCACCCGGGACAGGGGATGAGCAGTACTTC. Translation: CASSPGTGDEQYF.

The rearrangement links TRBV5-1 to TRBJ2-7; 8 nucleotides agree with TRBD2. V shed 1 base, J shed 4 bases, and the junction held 4 bases outside the gene matches. Germline lookup yields CDR1 SGHRS and CDR2 YFSETQ. The CDR3 is made up of 14 amino acids. CDR3 DNA sequence: TGCGCCAGCAGCTTGTACGGGGGGGAATACGAGCAGTACTTC. Protein: CASSLYGGEYEQYF.